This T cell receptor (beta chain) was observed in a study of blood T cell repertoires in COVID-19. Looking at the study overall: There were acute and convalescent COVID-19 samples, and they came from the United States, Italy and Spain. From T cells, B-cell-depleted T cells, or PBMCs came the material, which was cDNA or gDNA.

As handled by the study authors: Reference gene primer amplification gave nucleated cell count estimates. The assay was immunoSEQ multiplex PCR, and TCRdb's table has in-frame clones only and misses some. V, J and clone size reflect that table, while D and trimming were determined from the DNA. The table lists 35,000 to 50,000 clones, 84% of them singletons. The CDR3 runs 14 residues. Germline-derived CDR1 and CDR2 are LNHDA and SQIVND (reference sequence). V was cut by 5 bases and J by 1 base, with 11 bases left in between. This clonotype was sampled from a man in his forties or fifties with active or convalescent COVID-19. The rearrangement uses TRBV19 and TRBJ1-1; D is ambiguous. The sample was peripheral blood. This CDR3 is CASSFGGKNTEAFF. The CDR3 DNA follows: TGTGCCAGTAGTTTCGGTGGTAAGAACACTGAAGCTTTCTTT.